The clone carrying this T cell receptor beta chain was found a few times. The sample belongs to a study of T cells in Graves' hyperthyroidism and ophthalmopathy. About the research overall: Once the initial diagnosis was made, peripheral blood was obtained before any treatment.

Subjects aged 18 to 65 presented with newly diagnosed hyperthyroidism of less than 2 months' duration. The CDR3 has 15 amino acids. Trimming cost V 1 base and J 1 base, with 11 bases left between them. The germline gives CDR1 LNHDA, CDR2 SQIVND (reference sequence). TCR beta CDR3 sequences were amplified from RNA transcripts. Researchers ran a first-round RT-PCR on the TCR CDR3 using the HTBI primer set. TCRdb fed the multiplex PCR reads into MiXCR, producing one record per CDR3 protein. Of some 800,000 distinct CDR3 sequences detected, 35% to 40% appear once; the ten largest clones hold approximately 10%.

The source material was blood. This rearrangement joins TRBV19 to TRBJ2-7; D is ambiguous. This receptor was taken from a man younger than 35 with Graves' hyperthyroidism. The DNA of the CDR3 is TGTGCCAGTAGTATAGGTGAAGGTTCTTCCTACGAGCAGTACTTC. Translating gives CASSIGEGSSYEQYF.